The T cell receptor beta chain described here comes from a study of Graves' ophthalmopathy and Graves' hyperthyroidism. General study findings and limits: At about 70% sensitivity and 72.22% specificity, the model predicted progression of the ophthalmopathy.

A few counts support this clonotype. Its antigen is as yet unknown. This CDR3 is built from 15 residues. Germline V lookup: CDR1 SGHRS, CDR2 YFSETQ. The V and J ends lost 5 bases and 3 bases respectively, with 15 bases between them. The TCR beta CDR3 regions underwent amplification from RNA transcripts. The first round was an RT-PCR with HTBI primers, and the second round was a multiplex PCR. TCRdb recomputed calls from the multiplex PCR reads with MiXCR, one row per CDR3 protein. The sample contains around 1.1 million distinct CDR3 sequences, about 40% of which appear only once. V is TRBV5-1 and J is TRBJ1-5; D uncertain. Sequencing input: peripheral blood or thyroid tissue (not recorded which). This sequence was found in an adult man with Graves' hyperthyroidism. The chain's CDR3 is CASREDVGSNQPQHF. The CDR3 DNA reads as TGCGCCAGCAGAGAGGACGTAGGGTCCAATCAGCCCCAGCATTTT.